One sample yielded the 21 T cell receptor beta chains listed below, sequenced in a study of shared clonotypes between healthy human individuals. It was CD45RO-negative cells, positively selected for CCR7, that made up naive CD8 cells, with terminally differentiated effector memory CD45RA+ cells excluded. The table came from immunoSEQ multiplex PCR; TCRdb's copy has only in-frame clones and leaves some out. The table includes roughly 2,000,000 clones, about 93% detected once. What was sequenced was naive CD8+ T cells from PBMCs. Every receptor here comes from a man aged 18 to 30 in good health. Some clones in this sample may be carry-over from other donors' samples.

The V call is TRBV7-9, the J call TRBJ2-7; D uncertain. The germline V gene encodes CDR1 SEHNR and CDR2 FQNEAQ (reference sequence). V lost 4 bases and J 0 bases, leaving 19 bases between the germline ends. The CDR3 totals 17 residues. The DNA for the CDR3 is TGTGCCAGCAGCTCCCAACGTCCCCGGGTAGACTCCTACGAGCAGTACTTC. Residues: CASSSQRPRVDSYEQYF.

The chain recombines TRBV7-9 with TRBJ2-2, with D hard to call. Per the germline V gene, CDR1 is SEHNR and CDR2 is FQNEAQ (reference sequence). Trimming removed 5 bases from V and 7 bases from J, with 11 bases in between. This CDR3 comprises 13 residues. The CDR3 DNA is TGTGCCAGCAGCCCTCAGCCGAGCGGGGAGCTGTTTTTT. Translation gives CASSPQPSGELFF.

V and J are TRBV21-1 and TRBJ2-7; the table's D call, TRBD2, was not checked against the DNA. TRBV21-1 is a documented pseudogene. The CDR3 length is 18 residues. Here the CDR3 reads CASSLSGRAVHKSHEQYF. The CDR3 coding sequence is TGTGCCAGCAGCCTTAGCGGGAGGGCCGTTCACAAGTCCCACGAGCAGTACTTC.

Of note for this clone: The sample has other DNA sequences that encode this CDR3 too. The rearrangement links TRBV9 to TRBJ2-3; D might be TRBD2 (6 bases). Between the trimmed V and J ends, which lost 3 bases and 0 bases, there was a span of 11 bases. The V gene's germline CDR1 is SGDLS and CDR2 YYNGEE. The CDR3 totals 15 residues. In DNA, the CDR3 is TGTGCCAGCAGCGCGGGACTGGCTAGCACAGATACGCAGTATTTT. Its protein is CASSAGLASTDTQYF.

The J gene is TRBJ1-1, the V gene TRBV2; TRBD1 is a possible D gene (5 bases). Trimming stripped 4 bases from V and 0 bases from J, with 15 bases between. The V gene's germline CDR1 is SNHLY and CDR2 FYNNEI. The CDR3 contains 16 residues. Written as DNA, the CDR3 is TGTGCCAGCAGTGTGACGAAGGGACGGTTGAACACTGAAGCTTTCTTT. Translation: CASSVTKGRLNTEAFF.

The rearrangement joins TRBV7-2 to TRBJ1-5; D possibly corresponds to TRBD1 (6 bases). This CDR3 spans 14 amino acids. Germline CDR1 SGHTA, CDR2 FQGNSA. Deletions cut 2 bases from V and 2 bases from J, with 7 bases between. Here the CDR3 reads CASSLWGRNQPQHF. The CDR3 bases are TGTGCCAGCAGCTTATGGGGGCGCAATCAGCCCCAGCATTTT.

This chain joins TRBV9 and TRBJ2-3; 7 bases line up with TRBD2. CDR3 size: 15 residues. The V and J ends lost 3 bases and 0 bases, in that order; junction bases with no gene match: 4. Per germline, CDR1 SGDLS and CDR2 YYNGEE. CDR3 protein: CASSARRGSTDTQYF. The CDR3 region has the DNA TGTGCCAGCAGCGCCCGGCGGGGGAGCACAGATACGCAGTATTTT.

V is TRBV25-1 and J is TRBJ1-2, with 7 nucleotides matching TRBD1. Trimming took 6 bases from V and 4 from J; bases not matched to a gene: 11. There are 15 residues in the CDR3. The V gene's germline CDR1 is MGHDK and CDR2 SYGVNS. As DNA, the CDR3 is TGTGCCAGCAGCCTTACAGGGGCCTTTGGCTATGGCTACACCTTC. This gives the protein CASSLTGAFGYGYTF.

The V call is TRBV28, the J call TRBJ1-2; D remains ambiguous. Trimming shortened V by 7 bases and J by 4 bases, and 13 bases separated the two germline ends. The CDR3 runs to 13 residues. Germline-derived CDR1 and CDR2 are MDHEN and SYDVKM. The CDR3 spells CASTVPGPYGYTF. The CDR3 DNA sequence: TGTGCCAGCACTGTCCCGGGCCCCTATGGCTACACCTTC.

The count of this clone is one. A read error may account for a junction end that differs from germline. V usage is TRBV18 and J usage is TRBJ1-1; TRBD1 aligns across 7 bases. The CDR3 length is 18 residues. The germline CDR1 and CDR2 sequences are KGHSH and LQKENI. This CDR3 reads CASSPPVITGVGNPEAFF. The CDR3 nucleotides read TGTGCCAGCTCACCACCAGTGATAACAGGGGTGGGGAACCCTGAAGCTTTCTTT.

J is TRBJ2-7 and V is TRBV11-3, with D tentatively TRBD2 (6 bases). This CDR3 has 14 residues. The V gene's germline CDR1 is SGHNT and CDR2 YENEEA. Trimming took off 1 base at V and 3 bases at J, with 10 bases between the two ends. CDR3 nucleotides: TGTGCCAGCAGCTTAGCCGCGCGGGGCTACGAGCAGTACTTC. It encodes CASSLAARGYEQYF.

The CDR3 DNA follows: TGTGCCAGCAGTTGGGGACCGGGACAGGGGATCTACGAGCAGTACTTC. This translates into CASSWGPGQGIYEQYF. The genes are TRBV27 and TRBJ2-7; 10 nucleotides line up with TRBD1. The CDR3 covers 16 residues. J lost 3 bases, V lost 4 bases, and 9 bases had no gene match. Germline loops: CDR1 MNHEY, CDR2 SMNVEV (reference sequence).

The chain uses TRBV19 and TRBJ2-7; a possible D gene is TRBD2 (5 bases). Germline loops: CDR1 LNHDA, CDR2 SQIVND (reference sequence). Trimming took 3 bases from V and 6 from J, leaving 12 bases between them. The CDR3 length is 13 residues. CDR3 in DNA: TGTGCCAGTAGTATGGTAGGAGGCCTCGAGCAGTACTTC. It encodes CASSMVGGLEQYF.

This clone appeared a few times. V and J are TRBV4-1 and TRBJ2-7; tentative D call: TRBD2 (6 bases). This CDR3 has 14 amino acids. Between the trimmed V and J ends, which lost 4 bases and 4 bases, there was a span of 14 bases. Germline V gene lookup returns CDR1 MGHRA and CDR2 YSYEKL. Written as DNA, the CDR3 is TGCGCCAGCAGCCGCCAGGTGGAGGGATACGAGCAGTACTTC. Translating it yields CASSRQVEGYEQYF.

The J gene is TRBJ2-6, the V gene TRBV27, with D possibly TRBD2 on 6 matching bases. The CDR3 runs to 14 residues. The V end was cut by 1 base, the J end by 9 bases, with 10 bases between. Germline V gene lookup returns CDR1 MNHEY and CDR2 SMNVEV (reference sequence). CDR3: CASSLFSSDNVLTF. The CDR3 DNA reads TGTGCCAGCAGTTTATTCTCTAGCGACAACGTCCTGACTTTC.

This clone was seen a handful of times. The chain couples TRBV7-7 to TRBJ2-1; TRBD2 matches 7 bases. Germline V gene lookup returns CDR1 SSHAT and CDR2 FNYEAQ (reference sequence). This CDR3 is 16 amino acids long. V shed 0 bases, J shed 7 bases, and the junction held 9 bases outside the gene matches. CDR3 bases: TGTGCCAGCAGCTTAGCGTTAACTAGCGAGCGGAATGAGCAGTTCTTC. This sequence encodes CASSLALTSERNEQFF.

As for this clone: The identical CDR3 is also encoded by other nucleotide sequences in the sample. V is TRBV7-9 and J is TRBJ2-1; maybe TRBD2 (6 bases). V lost 3 bases and J lost 6, with 9 bases in between. The germline CDR1 and CDR2 sequences are SEHNR and FQNEAQ (reference sequence). The length of the CDR3 is 13 residues. CDR3 in DNA: TGTGCCAGCAGCTTGGGACTCTCCAATGAGCAGTTCTTC. This codes for CASSLGLSNEQFF.

The chain carries TRBV5-6 and TRBJ2-7; 8 nucleotides agree with TRBD1. CDR3 size: 14 residues. With V trimmed by 3 bases and J by 3 bases, 5 bases remained unmatched. The germline V gene encodes CDR1 SGHDT and CDR2 YYEEEE. The CDR3 DNA reads as TGTGCCAGCAGCTCGTTGACAGGGGACTACGAGCAGTACTTC. Translation gives CASSSLTGDYEQYF. Full variable domain (missing parts from reference TRBV5-6 and TRBJ2-7): DAGVTQSPTHLIKTRGQQVTLRCSPKSGHDTVSWYQQALGQGPQFIFQYYEEEERQRGNFPDRFSGHQFPNYSSELNVNALLLGDSALYLCASSSLTGDYEQYFGPGTRLTVT.

V is TRBV9 and J is TRBJ2-1, with D perhaps matching TRBD1 or TRBD2 (6 bases each). Germline V CDR1 and CDR2: SGDLS, YYNGEE. V was shortened by 0 bases and J by 8 bases, with 12 bases between the two germline ends. The CDR3 totals 14 residues. The chain's CDR3 is CASSVATGAYEQFF. The CDR3 DNA reads as TGTGCCAGCAGCGTAGCTACGGGGGCATATGAGCAGTTCTTC.

The CDR3 bases are TGCGCCAGCAGCCGAGAGACGTCCTACACTGAAGCTTTCTTT. This encodes CASSRETSYTEAFF. The chain has TRBV4-1 and TRBJ1-1; no reliable D call. V lost 4 bases and J 3 bases, leaving 12 bases between the germline ends. Germline CDR1 MGHRA, CDR2 YSYEKL. There are 14 residues in the CDR3.

The J gene is TRBJ2-7, the V gene TRBV7-9, with D possibly matching TRBD1 (5 bases). This CDR3 has 13 residues. Trimming removed 3 bases at V and 5 bases at J, with 11 bases between. Per the germline V gene, CDR1 is SEHNR and CDR2 is FQNEAQ (reference sequence). CDR3 DNA: TGTGCCAGCAGCTTCGGCAGGGTGAACGAGCAGTACTTC. Its protein is CASSFGRVNEQYF.